This T cell receptor (beta chain) was retrieved from a study of blood T cells in healthy people across ages. This clonotype was observed a handful of times. Donors gave 9 to 10 milliliters of peripheral blood apiece. Sample-barcoded 5' priming and a J-beta primer mix drove a second PCR of about 7 to 11 cycles. The study obtained at least 2.5 million CDR3-containing paired-end reads from every sample. TCRdb re-derived calls from the 5' RACE reads in MiXCR, one entry per CDR3 protein. This sample has approximately 780,000 distinct CDR3 sequences, with roughly 26% found just once. This same sample was also taken into another study, of T cells of mothers and their children.

This clonotype originated in a boy younger than 18 in good health. Sequenced: blood.

In DNA, the CDR3 is TGCAGTGCTAGAGATTTCAGGGGAAGAGAGCAGTTCTTC. Translated: CSARDFRGREQFF. V gene TRBV20-1 combines with J gene TRBJ2-1, with D possibly being TRBD1 (6 bases). Germline-derived CDR1 and CDR2 are DFQATT and SNEGSKA (reference sequence). The CDR3 runs 13 residues. Trimming removed 0 bases from V and 10 bases from J, with 13 bases in between.